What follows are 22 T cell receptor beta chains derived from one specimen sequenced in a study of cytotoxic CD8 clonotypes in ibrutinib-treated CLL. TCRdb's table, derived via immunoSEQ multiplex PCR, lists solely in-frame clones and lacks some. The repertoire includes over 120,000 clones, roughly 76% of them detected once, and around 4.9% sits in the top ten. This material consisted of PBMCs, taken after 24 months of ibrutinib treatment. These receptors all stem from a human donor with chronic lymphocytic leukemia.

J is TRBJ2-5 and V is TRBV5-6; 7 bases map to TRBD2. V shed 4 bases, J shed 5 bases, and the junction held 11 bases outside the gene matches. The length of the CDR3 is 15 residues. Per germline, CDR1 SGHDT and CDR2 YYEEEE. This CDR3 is CASSPSGGVRETQYF. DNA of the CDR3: TGTGCCAGCAGCCCCAGTGGGGGGGTAAGGGAGACCCAGTACTTC.

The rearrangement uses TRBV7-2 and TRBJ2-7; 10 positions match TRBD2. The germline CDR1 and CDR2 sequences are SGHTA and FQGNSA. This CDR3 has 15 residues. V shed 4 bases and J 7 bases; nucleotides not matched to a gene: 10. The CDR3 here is CASSWTSGGLGEQYF. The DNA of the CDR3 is TGTGCCAGCAGCTGGACTAGCGGTGGTCTGGGGGAGCAGTACTTC.

CDR3 region: CASSREYEQYF. The DNA of the CDR3 is TGTGCCAGCAGCAGGGAGTACGAGCAGTACTTC. This chain uses TRBV7-9 with TRBJ2-7, with D tentatively TRBD2 (5 bases). This CDR3 is built from 11 residues. V was shortened by 5 bases and J by 4 bases, with 6 bases between the two germline ends. The germline gives CDR1 SEHNR, CDR2 FQNEAQ (reference sequence).

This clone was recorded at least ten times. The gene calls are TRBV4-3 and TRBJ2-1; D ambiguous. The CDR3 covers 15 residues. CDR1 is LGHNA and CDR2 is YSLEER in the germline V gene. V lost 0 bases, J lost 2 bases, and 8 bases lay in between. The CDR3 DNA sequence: TGCGCCAGCAGCCAAGATCTCCCCCCCTACAATGAGCAGTTCTTC. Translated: CASSQDLPPYNEQFF.

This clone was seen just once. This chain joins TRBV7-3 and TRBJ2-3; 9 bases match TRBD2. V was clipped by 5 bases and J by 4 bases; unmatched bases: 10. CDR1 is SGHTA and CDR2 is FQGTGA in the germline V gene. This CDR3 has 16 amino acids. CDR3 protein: CASSPSSGSGADTQYF. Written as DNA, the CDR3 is TGTGCCAGCAGCCCAAGTAGCGGGAGCGGGGCAGATACGCAGTATTTT.

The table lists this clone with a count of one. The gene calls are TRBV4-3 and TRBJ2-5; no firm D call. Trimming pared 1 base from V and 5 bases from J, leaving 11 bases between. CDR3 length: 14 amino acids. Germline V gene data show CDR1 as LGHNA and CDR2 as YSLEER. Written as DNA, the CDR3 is TGCGCCAGCAGCCAAGGGGGTTTGGGGGAGACCCAGTACTTC. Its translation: CASSQGGLGETQYF.

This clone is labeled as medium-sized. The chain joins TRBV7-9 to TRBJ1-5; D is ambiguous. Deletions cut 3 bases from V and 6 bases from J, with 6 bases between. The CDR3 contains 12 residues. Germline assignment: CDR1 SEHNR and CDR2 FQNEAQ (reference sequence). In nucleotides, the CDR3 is TGTGCCAGCAGCTTGGGGAGTCAGCCCCAGCATTTT. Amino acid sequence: CASSLGSQPQHF.

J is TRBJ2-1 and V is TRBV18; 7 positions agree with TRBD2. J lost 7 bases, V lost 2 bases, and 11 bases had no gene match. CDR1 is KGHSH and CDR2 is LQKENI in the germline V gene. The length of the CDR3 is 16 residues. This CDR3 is CASSPGWREYFNEQFF. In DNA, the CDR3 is TGTGCCAGCTCACCAGGTTGGCGGGAGTATTTTAATGAGCAGTTCTTC.

CDR3 region: CASSLESTYEQYF. CDR3 DNA sequence: TGTGCCAGCAGCTTAGAGTCCACCTACGAGCAGTACTTC. The chain is built from TRBV11-3 and TRBJ2-7; D gene uncertain. CDR1 and CDR2 from the germline V gene are SGHNT and YENEEA. CDR3 size: 13 residues. Trimming took off 0 bases at V and 2 bases at J, with 5 bases between the two ends.

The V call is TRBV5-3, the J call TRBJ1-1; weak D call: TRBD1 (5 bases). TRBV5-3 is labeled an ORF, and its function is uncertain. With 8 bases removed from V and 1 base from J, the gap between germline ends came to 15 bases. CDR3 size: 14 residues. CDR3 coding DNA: TGTGCCAGCCCTGGGACGGACCCGAACACTGAAGCTTTCTTT. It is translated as CASPGTDPNTEAFF.

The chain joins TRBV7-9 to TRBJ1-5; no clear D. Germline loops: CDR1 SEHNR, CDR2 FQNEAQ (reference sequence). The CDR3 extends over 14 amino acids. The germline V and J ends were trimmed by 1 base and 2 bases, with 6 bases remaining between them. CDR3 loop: CASSLGAGNQPQHF. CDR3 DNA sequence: TGTGCCAGCAGCTTAGGGGCGGGCAATCAGCCCCAGCATTTT.

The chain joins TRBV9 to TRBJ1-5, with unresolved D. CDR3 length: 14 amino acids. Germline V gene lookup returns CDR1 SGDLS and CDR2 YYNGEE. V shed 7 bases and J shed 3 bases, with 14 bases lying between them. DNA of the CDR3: TGTGCCAGCGGCCCCGCCGGTAACAATCAGCCCCAGCATTTT. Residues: CASGPAGNNQPQHF.

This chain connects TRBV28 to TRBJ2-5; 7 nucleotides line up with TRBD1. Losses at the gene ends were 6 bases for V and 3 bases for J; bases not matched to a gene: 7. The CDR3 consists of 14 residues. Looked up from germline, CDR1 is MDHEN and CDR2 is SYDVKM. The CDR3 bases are TGTGCCAGCAGCCCGGACAGGCCGGAAGAGACCCAGTACTTC. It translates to CASSPDRPEETQYF.

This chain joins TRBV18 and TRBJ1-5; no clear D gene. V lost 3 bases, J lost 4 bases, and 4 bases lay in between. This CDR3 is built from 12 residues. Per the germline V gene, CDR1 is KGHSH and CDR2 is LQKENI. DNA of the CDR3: TGTGCCAGCTCACCGGAGAATCAGCCCCAGCATTTT. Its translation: CASSPENQPQHF.

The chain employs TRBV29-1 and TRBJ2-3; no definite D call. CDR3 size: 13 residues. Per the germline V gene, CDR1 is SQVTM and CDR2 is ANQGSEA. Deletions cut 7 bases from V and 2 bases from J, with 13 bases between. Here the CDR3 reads CSAKPVPTDTQYF. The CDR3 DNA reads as TGCAGCGCCAAGCCAGTCCCCACAGATACGCAGTATTTT.

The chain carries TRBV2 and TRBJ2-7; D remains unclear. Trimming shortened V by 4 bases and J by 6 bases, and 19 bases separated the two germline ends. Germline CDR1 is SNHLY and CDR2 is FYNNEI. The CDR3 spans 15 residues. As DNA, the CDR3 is TGTGCCAGCAGTGTCAGGCTATCAGATCCTATCGAGCAGTACTTC. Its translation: CASSVRLSDPIEQYF.

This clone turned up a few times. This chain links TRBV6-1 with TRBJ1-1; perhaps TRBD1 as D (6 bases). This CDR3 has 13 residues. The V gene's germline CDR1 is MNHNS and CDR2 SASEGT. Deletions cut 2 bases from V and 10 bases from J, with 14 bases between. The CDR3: CASSEWQGSGAFF. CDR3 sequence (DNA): TGTGCCAGCAGTGAATGGCAGGGGAGTGGAGCTTTCTTT.

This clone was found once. The CDR3 loop is CSATWGTQYF. CDR3 sequence (DNA): TGCAGTGCTACCTGGGGGACCCAGTACTTC. V gene TRBV20-1 combines with J gene TRBJ2-5; no clear D gene. Trimming removed 4 bases at V and 7 bases at J, with 7 bases between. The CDR3 is made up of 10 amino acids. CDR1 is DFQATT and CDR2 is SNEGSKA in the germline V gene (reference sequence).

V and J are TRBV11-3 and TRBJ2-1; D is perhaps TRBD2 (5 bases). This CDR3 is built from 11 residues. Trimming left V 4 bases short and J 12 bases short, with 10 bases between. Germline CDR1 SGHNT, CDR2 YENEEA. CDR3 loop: CASSSGLGQFF. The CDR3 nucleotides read TGTGCCAGCAGCTCCGGACTTGGGCAGTTCTTC.

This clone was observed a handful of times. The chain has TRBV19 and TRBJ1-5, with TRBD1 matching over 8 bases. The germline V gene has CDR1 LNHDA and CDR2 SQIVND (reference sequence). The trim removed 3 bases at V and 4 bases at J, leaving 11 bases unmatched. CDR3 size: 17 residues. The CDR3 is CASSIEEGQGPNQPQHF. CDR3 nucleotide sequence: TGTGCCAGTAGTATCGAGGAAGGACAGGGACCAAATCAGCCCCAGCATTTT.

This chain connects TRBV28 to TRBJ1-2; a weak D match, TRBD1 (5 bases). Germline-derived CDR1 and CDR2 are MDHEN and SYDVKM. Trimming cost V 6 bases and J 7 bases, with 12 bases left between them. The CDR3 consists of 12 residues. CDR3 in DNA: TGTGCCAGCAGCCAGGGCGTCCTTGGCTACACCTTC. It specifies CASSQGVLGYTF.

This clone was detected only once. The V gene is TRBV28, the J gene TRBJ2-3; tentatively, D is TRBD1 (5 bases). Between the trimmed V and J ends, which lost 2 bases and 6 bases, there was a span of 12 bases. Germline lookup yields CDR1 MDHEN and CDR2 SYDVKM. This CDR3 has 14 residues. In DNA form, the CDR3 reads TGTGCCAGCAGTTTAAACAGGTTGGGGGATACGCAGTATTTT. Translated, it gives CASSLNRLGDTQYF.